Below, one T cell receptor (beta chain) is given with its context. These data are taken from a study of PD-L1 blockade in urothelial cancer. Libraries were prepared by immunoSEQ multiplex PCR; TCRdb keeps only in-frame clonotypes and omits some of them. Here the sample spans about 35,000 clones, roughly 36% being singletons. This sequence originates from a man aged 55 to 70 with urothelial cancer. Specimen: tumor tissue, collected before atezolizumab (anti-PD-L1) treatment.

In nucleotides, the CDR3 is TGTGCCAGCAGGGAACTGGGGGAACTGTTTTTT. Translation gives CASRELGELFF. This chain links TRBV6-7 with TRBJ1-4; the D gene is possibly TRBD1 (5 bases). TRBV6-7 is assigned to the ORF class and has an uncertain function. The CDR3 has 11 amino acids. The V end lost 6 bases, the J end lost 12 bases, and 11 bases lay between the germline ends.